This TCR beta chain was captured in a study of STAT5B mutations in CD4+ large granular lymphocyte leukemia. Study observations and caveats: CD4-sorted patient repertoires seemed more clonal than healthy CD4+ repertoires. Data were not HLA-matched across samples.

Controls came from buffy coats of healthy blood donors. TCRdb's copy holds only in-frame clones and misses some; the assay was immunoSEQ multiplex PCR. The sample contains about 33,000 clones, around 74% of which appear only once. V gave up 0 bases and J gave up 1 base, with 3 bases separating them. The CDR3 contains 13 residues. Germline CDR1 and CDR2: SGHTA and FQGNSA. As concerns this clone: Its antigen remains unknown.

What was sequenced was CD4+ T cells from blood buffy coats. This chain uses TRBV7-2 with TRBJ1-1; D call uncertain. The clonotype originates from a human donor in good health. The chain's CDR3 is CASSLAPNTEAFF. The CDR3 nucleotides are TGTGCCAGCAGCTTAGCGCCGAACACTGAAGCTTTCTTT.